These 20 T cell receptor beta chains were all obtained from the same sample, sequenced in a study of blood T cell repertoires in COVID-19. Assay: immunoSEQ multiplex PCR; the TCRdb copy retains only in-frame clones and omits some. Among around 290,000 clones listed, approximately 90% were seen once. The source material was peripheral blood. All receptors derive from a man in his forties with acute or convalescent COVID-19.

This clone has just a few counts. The chain uses TRBV2 and TRBJ1-2, with 8 bases matching TRBD1. This CDR3 contains 13 residues. Trimming at V came to 8 bases and at J to 4 bases, leaving 6 bases not matched to a gene. In germline, CDR1 is SNHLY, CDR2 FYNNEI. The CDR3, as DNA: TGTGCCAGCCAACGGACAGGGATCTATGGCTACACCTTC. Encoded protein: CASQRTGIYGYTF.

J is TRBJ1-1 and V is TRBV24-1; D is uncertain. Trimming cost V 2 bases and J 8 bases, with 5 bases left between them. The CDR3 sequence is 11 residues long. CDR1 is KGHDR, CDR2 SFDVKD, per germline. The CDR3 DNA follows: TGTGCCACCAGTGATTCGAGGGAAGCTTTCTTT. Residues: CATSDSREAFF.

The chain recombines TRBV29-1 with TRBJ1-2; 9 positions agree with TRBD1. V lost 4 bases and J lost 8; bases outside the gene matches: 8. Germline V gene lookup returns CDR1 SQVTM and CDR2 ANQGSEA. The CDR3 consists of 13 residues. This CDR3 reads CSVGVDRGVGYTF. CDR3 DNA sequence: TGCAGCGTTGGGGTGGACAGGGGCGTCGGCTACACCTTC.

This chain uses TRBV7-2 with TRBJ2-7; TRBD1 aligns across 7 bases. Germline values: CDR1 SGHTA, CDR2 FQGNSA. V lost 2 bases and J lost 3; bases outside the gene matches: 4. The CDR3 extends over 14 amino acids. CDR3 region: CASSLTGTVYEQYF. As DNA, the CDR3 is TGTGCCAGCAGCTTAACCGGGACAGTCTACGAGCAGTACTTC.

A single count supports this clone. This chain links TRBV4-1 with TRBJ1-5; tentative D call: TRBD1 (6 bases). This CDR3 region has 16 residues. Trimming took off 0 bases at V and 6 bases at J, with 15 bases between the two ends. Germline V CDR1 and CDR2: MGHRA, YSYEKL. CDR3 sequence reads: CASSQDRGRGGQPQHF. The DNA of the CDR3 is TGCGCCAGCAGCCAAGATCGGGGCAGGGGTGGTCAGCCCCAGCATTTT.

This chain connects TRBV19 to TRBJ2-7, with a tentative D call TRBD1 (7 bases). Germline V gives CDR1 LNHDA, CDR2 SQIVND (reference sequence). With 7 bases removed from V and 5 bases from J, the gap between germline ends came to 18 bases. The CDR3 extends over 14 amino acids. In DNA, the CDR3 is TGTGCCAGTACCCCAGGGGGGATTCCGGACGAGCAGTACTTC. Amino acid sequence: CASTPGGIPDEQYF.

The chain has TRBV21-1 and TRBJ2-7; whether TRBD2, the table's D call, matches the DNA was not checked. TRBV21-1 constitutes a pseudogene. CDR3 size: 15 residues. The CDR3 sequence is CASSSDGTSGCEQYF. The CDR3 DNA reads as TGTGCCAGCAGTTCGGACGGGACTAGCGGGTGCGAGCAGTACTTC.

This chain joins TRBV30 and TRBJ2-5; TRBD1 aligns across 7 bases. Per the germline V gene, CDR1 is GTSNPN and CDR2 is SVGIG (reference sequence). The CDR3 has 13 amino acids. Losses at the gene ends were 0 bases for V and 3 bases for J; bases not matched to a gene: 1. The CDR3 loop reads CAWSVDREETQYF. In nucleotides, the CDR3 is TGTGCCTGGAGTGTTGACAGGGAAGAGACCCAGTACTTC.

The V call is TRBV12-3 or TRBV12-4, the J call TRBJ1-2; D ambiguous. The CDR3 spans 13 residues. Trimming took 5 bases from V and 4 from J, leaving 11 bases between them. CDR3 sequence reads: CASSRGMGYGYTF. The CDR3 region has the DNA TGTGCCAGCAGTCGAGGAATGGGCTATGGCTACACCTTC.

The chain joins TRBV12-5 to TRBJ1-6; a weak D match, TRBD1 (6 bases). Trimming pared 5 bases from V and 7 bases from J, leaving 15 bases between. CDR1 and CDR2 from the germline V gene are LGHNT and FRNRAP. The CDR3 is made up of 15 amino acids. The CDR3 sequence is CASGPQGASNSPLHF. CDR3 nucleotides: TGTGCTAGTGGTCCACAGGGTGCGTCGAATTCACCCCTCCACTTT.

This clone occurred once. This rearrangement joins TRBV5-1 to TRBJ1-1; 12 bases map to TRBD1. J was trimmed by 8 bases and V by 3 bases; bases with no gene match: 5. This CDR3 has 14 residues. CDR1 and CDR2 from the germline V gene are SGHRS and YFSETQ. The CDR3 coding sequence is TGCGCCAGCAGCTACGGGGACAGGGGGCGAGAAGCTTTCTTT. Translating it yields CASSYGDRGREAFF.

The gene calls are TRBV7-9 and TRBJ1-1; 8 bases agree with TRBD1. CDR3 size: 13 residues. Germline V gene data show CDR1 as SEHNR and CDR2 as FQNEAQ (reference sequence). V dropped 5 bases and J dropped 11; count of bases not matched to a gene: 10. CDR3 nucleotides: TGTGCCAGCAGCCCCCTGGACAGGGAGTACGCTTTCTTT. Its translation is CASSPLDREYAFF.

The chain has TRBV15 and TRBJ1-1; D is undetermined. Trimming took 5 bases from V and 4 from J, leaving 17 bases between them. The CDR3 totals 15 residues. Germline loops: CDR1 LNHNV, CDR2 YYDKDF (reference sequence). This chain's CDR3 is CATSPQTGKGTEAFF. In DNA form, the CDR3 reads TGTGCCACCAGCCCACAAACGGGGAAGGGCACTGAAGCTTTCTTT.

The chain uses TRBV3-1 (or the pseudogene TRBV3-2) and TRBJ1-2; no reliable D call. The CDR3 contains 12 residues. The germline CDR1 and CDR2 sequences are LGHDT and YNNKEL (reference sequence). V gave up 2 bases and J gave up 7 bases, with 8 bases separating them. The CDR3 sequence: CASSQLYSGYTF. The CDR3 DNA reads TGTGCCAGCAGCCAATTGTACTCTGGCTACACCTTC.

The rearrangement joins TRBV25-1 to TRBJ1-1, with a weak D call TRBD1 (5 bases). The CDR3 covers 13 residues. The germline gives CDR1 MGHDK, CDR2 SYGVNS. Trimming stripped 1 base from V and 4 bases from J, with 7 bases between. The CDR3 is CASSEWGVTEAFF. In DNA form, the CDR3 reads TGTGCCAGCAGTGAATGGGGGGTCACTGAAGCTTTCTTT.

This chain joins TRBV6-5 and TRBJ2-7; maybe TRBD1 (6 bases). The germline gives CDR1 MNHEY, CDR2 SVGAGI. V gave up 6 bases and J gave up 3 bases, with 12 bases separating them. This CDR3 is 13 amino acids long. The CDR3 spells CASRRTVYYEQYF. CDR3 bases: TGTGCCAGCAGGCGGACAGTATACTACGAGCAGTACTTC.

The chain uses TRBV3-1 (or the pseudogene TRBV3-2) and TRBJ1-1; TRBD1 aligns across 7 bases. Trimming cost V 2 bases and J 4 bases; bases outside gene matches: 4. Germline CDR1 and CDR2: LGHDT and YNNKEL (reference sequence). The CDR3 is made up of 14 amino acids. DNA for the CDR3: TGTGCCAGCAGCCAAATGACAGGGTCCACTGAAGCTTTCTTT. Protein sequence: CASSQMTGSTEAFF.

This clone occurred once. V gene TRBV3-1 (or the pseudogene TRBV3-2) combines with J gene TRBJ2-1; D is possibly TRBD2 (5 bases). Per germline, CDR1 LGHDT and CDR2 YNNKEL (reference sequence). The CDR3 sequence is 13 residues long. V was pared by 5 bases and J by 7 bases, with 12 bases between. As DNA, the CDR3 is TGTGCCAGCAGCACTAGGCCCGGGAATGAGCAGTTCTTC. Translating it yields CASSTRPGNEQFF.

The chain couples TRBV13 to TRBJ1-3, with 7 bases identical to TRBD1. V lost 4 bases, J lost 1 base, and 10 bases stayed unmatched. The CDR3 extends over 17 amino acids. The germline gives CDR1 PRHDT, CDR2 FYEKMQ (reference sequence). The CDR3 is CASSSLGGAESGNTIYF. The CDR3 DNA sequence: TGTGCCAGCAGCTCCCTAGGGGGCGCAGAATCTGGAAACACCATATATTTT. The variable domain in full, completed from reference TRBV13 and TRBJ1-3, reads AAGVIQSPRHLIKEKRETATLKCYPIPRHDTVYWYQQGPGQDPQFLISFYEKMQSDKGSIPDRFSAQQFSDYHSELNMSSLELGDSALYFCASSSLGGAESGNTIYFGEGSWLTVV.

Only a few counts were recorded for this clone. CDR3 protein: CASSRAGGSGNTIYF. The CDR3 nucleotides read TGTGCCAGCAGTCGCGCAGGGGGCTCAGGAAACACCATATATTTT. The V gene is TRBV28, the J gene TRBJ1-3; 8 bases match TRBD1. This CDR3 is 15 amino acids long. CDR1 and CDR2 from the germline V gene are MDHEN and SYDVKM. Trimming at V came to 5 bases and at J to 4 bases, leaving 7 bases not matched to a gene.